This TCR beta chain is drawn from a study of blood T cell repertoires in COVID-19. Across the study: Some COVID-19 samples were acute and others convalescent; all came from the United States, Italy and Spain. From T cells, B-cell-depleted T cells, or PBMCs came the material, which was cDNA or gDNA.

This clone was seen once. As originally analysed: Researchers report that nucleated cell counts were estimated from reference gene primer amplification. Assay: immunoSEQ multiplex PCR; the TCRdb copy retains only in-frame clones and omits some. V and J calls and clone size are as listed in that table; D and trimming were resolved from the DNA. The sample yields about 160,000 clones, around 85% seen once. The receptor was isolated from a woman aged 40 to 49 with acute COVID-19. The specimen sequenced was PBMCs or T cells enriched from blood (not recorded which).

CDR3 in amino acids: CSVDSGLTSYGYTF. The CDR3 DNA reads as TGCAGCGTTGATTCGGGGTTGACTAGCTATGGCTACACCTTC. This chain connects TRBV29-1 to TRBJ1-2; no firm D call. Germline V gene data show CDR1 as SQVTM and CDR2 as ANQGSEA. There are 14 residues in the CDR3. Between the trimmed V and J ends, which lost 3 bases and 4 bases, there was a span of 15 bases. Full variable domain (missing parts from reference TRBV29-1 and TRBJ1-2): SAVISQKPSRDICQRGTSLTIQCQVDSQVTMMFWYRQQPGQSLTLIATANQGSEATYESGFVIDKFPISRPNLTFSTLTVSNMSPEDSSIYLCSVDSGLTSYGYTFGSGTRLTVV.